The rows below give T cell receptor beta chains drawn from one sample of a study of T cell changes during pregnancy in multiple sclerosis. The repertoire was sequenced with immunoSEQ multiplex PCR; TCRdb's copy has only in-frame clones and lacks some. Of over 45,000 clones listed, around 94% are singletons. The input for sequencing was CD4+ T cells from peripheral blood mononuclear cells, taken in the second trimester of pregnancy. All receptors derive from a female donor in good health, enrolled as a control in a pregnancy study. CDR3s leave out the opening cysteine and the closing phenylalanine or tryptophan.

TRBV18	TRBJ1-3	ASSLGRTGNTIY
TRBV10-3	TRBJ2-2	AISQRGRQDGELF
TRBV11-1	TRBJ2-1	ASSTIGAGTSGDNEQF
TRBV28	TRBJ2-5	ASSDSGNQETQY
TRBV28	TRBJ1-5	ASSFRAQPQH
TRBV11-3	TRBJ2-3	ASSFGTDTQY
TRBV5-1	TRBJ2-1	ASSLRTSDHNEQF
TRBV29-1	TRBJ1-2	SVGHRLANYGYT
TRBV4-3	TRBJ2-5	ASSLTGTQETQY
TRBV11-2	TRBJ2-7	ASSLPGRGNKQY
TRBV7-9	TRBJ1-4	ASTLTGSNEKLF
TRBV28	TRBJ2-2	ASSLPQGMGPGELF
TRBV5-6	TRBJ2-3	ASSLAASGSYTDTQY
TRBV5-1	TRBJ2-5	ASRGQTQETQY
TRBV4-1	TRBJ1-1	ASSHRQGRKTEAF
TRBV10-1	TRBJ1-6	ASSRDRVNSPLH
TRBV5-1	TRBJ2-5	ASSFTGYQETQY
TRBV5-1	TRBJ2-1	ASSWGSLAGGQRDEQF
TRBV6-1	TRBJ2-5	ASLLAGGGTQY
TRBV6-1	TRBJ2-1	ASSESGTSVNNEQF
TRBV7-3	TRBJ2-5	ASSLTSGRGETQY
TRBV7-8	TRBJ2-1	ASSLPGLHYNEQF
TRBV4-2	TRBJ2-3	ASSQGPGGPDTQY